Each of the 20 T cell receptor beta chains below was sequenced from the same sample in a study of blood T cell repertoires in COVID-19. The data were produced by immunoSEQ multiplex PCR, yet TCRdb's version contains in-frame clones alone and is incomplete. Of under 200,000 clones in the sample, roughly 78% were seen once. The specimen sequenced was peripheral blood. The source is a woman aged 55-69 years with COVID-19, enrolled during active disease.

The rearrangement joins TRBV3-1 (or the pseudogene TRBV3-2) to TRBJ2-3; 7 positions agree with TRBD2. The J segment lost 4 bases and the V segment lost 0 bases, leaving 1 base of the junction unmatched. This CDR3 has 14 residues. Germline values: CDR1 LGHDT, CDR2 YNNKEL (reference sequence). CDR3: CASSQEGLADTQYF. CDR3 sequence (DNA): TGTGCCAGCAGCCAAGAAGGACTAGCAGATACGCAGTATTTT.

The chain is built from TRBV2 and TRBJ1-1, with 7 bases lining up with TRBD1. This CDR3 is built from 14 residues. The V gene's germline CDR1 is SNHLY and CDR2 FYNNEI. J was trimmed by 4 bases and V by 6 bases; bases with no gene match: 8. This CDR3 reads CASSRQGGPTEAFF. CDR3 bases: TGTGCCAGCAGCCGACAGGGAGGCCCCACTGAAGCTTTCTTT.

The rearrangement joins TRBV9 to TRBJ1-4; 7 bases are shared with TRBD1. Germline V CDR1 and CDR2: SGDLS, YYNGEE. There are 14 residues in the CDR3. V lost 4 bases and J lost 6; bases outside the gene matches: 6. The DNA of the CDR3 is TGTGCCAGCAGCAGAGGGGGCGTTTATGAAAAACTGTTTTTT. Translating it yields CASSRGGVYEKLFF. The whole variable domain, remainder taken from reference TRBV9 and TRBJ1-4, is DSGVTQTPKHLITATGQRVTLRCSPRSGDLSVYWYQQSLDQGLQFLIQYYNGEERAKGNILERFSAQQFPDLHSELNLSSLELGDSALYFCASSRGGVYEKLFFGSGTQLSVL.

This clone showed up just a few times. The V and J genes are TRBV6-6 and TRBJ1-1, with a tentative D call TRBD1 (6 bases). CDR1 MNHNY and CDR2 SVGAGI come from the germline V gene (reference sequence). The germline V and J ends were trimmed by 0 bases and 1 base, with 12 bases remaining between them. This CDR3 has 16 residues. This CDR3 reads CASSYSIRGGNTEAFF. CDR3 bases: TGTGCCAGCAGTTACTCGATCAGGGGCGGGAACACTGAAGCTTTCTTT.

CDR3 sequence: CASSIGQGTYEQYF. CDR3 nucleotides: TGTGCCAGTAGTATAGGACAGGGGACCTACGAGCAGTACTTC. The chain links TRBV19 to TRBJ2-7; 8 positions match TRBD1. Germline V gene lookup returns CDR1 LNHDA and CDR2 SQIVND (reference sequence). Trimming cost V 1 base and J 2 bases; bases outside gene matches: 1. CDR3 size: 14 residues.

The chain employs TRBV19 and TRBJ2-3; D unclear. Trimming took 4 bases from V and 2 from J, leaving 10 bases between them. The CDR3 spans 14 residues. Germline CDR1 is LNHDA and CDR2 is SQIVND (reference sequence). The CDR3, as DNA: TGTGCCAGTAGTACAGAATACAACACAGATACGCAGTATTTT. Residues: CASSTEYNTDTQYF. The full variable domain, with the rest looked up from reference TRBV19 and TRBJ2-3, is DGGITQSPKYLFRKEGQNVTLSCEQNLNHDAMYWYRQDPGQGLRLIYYSQIVNDFQKGDIAEGYSVSREKKESFPLTVTSAQKNPTAFYLCASSTEYNTDTQYFGPGTRLTVL.

The V and J genes are TRBV3-1 (or the pseudogene TRBV3-2) and TRBJ2-2; the D is unclear. Germline V gives CDR1 LGHDT, CDR2 YNNKEL (reference sequence). The CDR3 is 16 residues long. Trimming stripped 1 base from V and 1 base from J, with 10 bases between. The CDR3: CASSQVALRNTGELFF. CDR3 nucleotides: TGTGCCAGCAGCCAAGTAGCCCTCAGGAACACCGGGGAGCTGTTTTTT.

This chain joins TRBV4-3 and TRBJ2-3; no clear D. V was trimmed by 4 bases and J by 3 bases, leaving 11 bases between them. The CDR3 sequence is 14 residues long. Germline lookup yields CDR1 LGHNA and CDR2 YSLEER. CDR3 in amino acids: CASSPFVSTDTQYF. The CDR3 nucleotides read TGCGCCAGCAGCCCGTTCGTTAGTACAGATACGCAGTATTTT.

The chain recombines TRBV7-2 with TRBJ2-1, with TRBD2 matching over 11 bases. V was clipped by 5 bases and J by 6 bases; unmatched bases: 12. The CDR3 extends over 17 amino acids. Germline V gene data show CDR1 as SGHTA and CDR2 as FQGNSA. Here the CDR3 reads CASSRSRASGGPNEQFF. CDR3 bases: TGTGCCAGCAGCCGTTCTCGGGCTAGCGGGGGGCCCAATGAGCAGTTCTTC.

The chain employs TRBV4-3 and TRBJ2-7; D is possibly TRBD2 (7 bases). Trimming removed 2 bases from V and 6 bases from J, with 11 bases in between. Germline V gene data show CDR1 as LGHNA and CDR2 as YSLEER. This CDR3 has 13 amino acids. The CDR3 coding sequence is TGCGCCAGCAGCCAACCCGGGGGGCGCGAGCAGTACTTC. Protein product: CASSQPGGREQYF.

J is TRBJ2-3 and V is TRBV7-3; the match to TRBD2 covers 10 bases. CDR1 is SGHTA, CDR2 FQGTGA, per germline. The CDR3 has 17 residues. V dropped 4 bases and J dropped 5; count of bases not matched to a gene: 12. The CDR3 DNA reads TGTGCCAGCAGCTCCGGAGGACTAGCGGACGTGGGAGATACGCAGTATTTT. Translating gives CASSSGGLADVGDTQYF.

As to this clone: At one of its ends the junction is not consistent with the germline gene, which may arise from a read error. V is TRBV7-7 and J is TRBJ2-5; 9 positions agree with TRBD2. Germline lookup yields CDR1 SSHAT and CDR2 FNYEAQ (reference sequence). The CDR3 is made up of 16 amino acids. DNA of the CDR3: TGTGCTAGCAGCTCAGTAGCGGGAGCTCCCGCGGAGACCCAGTACTTC. Amino acids: CASSSVAGAPAETQYF.

This clone was detected a few times. The chain is built from TRBV30 and TRBJ2-2; possible D gene TRBD2, 5 bases. Germline CDR1 reads GTSNPN; CDR2 reads SVGIG (reference sequence). This CDR3 is 15 amino acids long. V was pared by 0 bases and J by 4 bases, with 12 bases between. The CDR3: CAWSVHGSATGELFF. As DNA, the CDR3 is TGTGCCTGGAGTGTACATGGTAGCGCCACCGGGGAGCTGTTTTTT. The whole variable domain, filled in from reference TRBV30 and TRBJ2-2, reads SQTIHQWPATLVQPVGSPLSLECTVEGTSNPNLYWYRQAAGRGLQLLFYSVGIGQISSEVPQNLSASRPQDRQFILSSKKLLLSDSGFYLCAWSVHGSATGELFFGEGSRLTVL.

A few counts support this clone. The chain is built from TRBV4-2 and TRBJ2-1, with 10 bases identical to TRBD2. The V and J ends lost 0 bases and 10 bases, in that order; junction bases with no gene match: 9. The CDR3 sequence is 16 residues long. Germline V gives CDR1 LGHNA, CDR2 YNFKEQ. In nucleotides, the CDR3 is TGTGCCAGCAGCCAAGATAGCGGGACTAGCGTGGGCGAGCAGTTCTTC. Encoded protein: CASSQDSGTSVGEQFF.

In its sample, this clone was seen a few times. The chain combines TRBV10-3 with TRBJ2-7; 11 bases are shared with TRBD2. V lost 10 bases, J lost 0 bases, and 5 bases stayed unmatched. The CDR3 covers 14 residues. CDR1 and CDR2 (germline): ENHRY, SYGVKD. The CDR3 is CATRLAGNSYEQYF. CDR3 in DNA: TGTGCCACCCGACTAGCGGGGAACTCCTACGAGCAGTACTTC.

This clone was seen only once. The chain is built from TRBV20-1 and TRBJ2-2, with D perhaps TRBD2 (6 bases). CDR1 and CDR2 from the germline V gene are DFQATT and SNEGSKA (reference sequence). This CDR3 has 13 amino acids. V was shortened by 3 bases and J by 6 bases, with 11 bases between the two germline ends. CDR3 sequence reads: CSASTSLAGELFF. Here the CDR3 DNA reads TGCAGTGCTAGTACTAGCTTGGCCGGGGAGCTGTTTTTT.

This chain uses TRBV3-1 (or the pseudogene TRBV3-2) with TRBJ1-2, with D hard to call. CDR1 and CDR2 from the germline V gene are LGHDT and YNNKEL (reference sequence). The ends were cut back, 0 bases at V and 5 bases at J, with 16 bases in the middle. CDR3 length equals 16 residues. The CDR3 DNA is TGTGCCAGCAGCCAAGATCATGGGAGAGAAAATTATGGCTACACCTTC. Translating it yields CASSQDHGRENYGYTF.

The chain carries TRBV29-1 and TRBJ1-1; 8 bases match TRBD1. Looked up from germline, CDR1 is SQVTM and CDR2 is ANQGSEA. Trimming at V came to 6 bases and at J to 10 bases, leaving 16 bases not matched to a gene. The CDR3 totals 14 residues. In DNA form, the CDR3 reads TGCAGCGTCTGGGGACAGGCGGGTCGCCTTGGAGCTTTCTTT. Translating gives CSVWGQAGRLGAFF. Combining the CDR3 with reference TRBV29-1 and TRBJ1-1 gives the whole variable domain SAVISQKPSRDICQRGTSLTIQCQVDSQVTMMFWYRQQPGQSLTLIATANQGSEATYESGFVIDKFPISRPNLTFSTLTVSNMSPEDSSIYLCSVWGQAGRLGAFFGQGTRLTVV.

The rearrangement uses TRBV2 and TRBJ1-6; weak D call: TRBD1 (6 bases). Between the trimmed V and J ends, which lost 4 bases and 7 bases, there was a span of 8 bases. Germline CDR1 SNHLY, CDR2 FYNNEI. The length of the CDR3 is 13 residues. The CDR3: CASSGTENSPLHF. CDR3 in DNA: TGTGCCAGCAGTGGGACAGAGAATTCACCCCTCCACTTT.

The V gene is TRBV19, the J gene TRBJ2-5; the D is unclear. The CDR3 covers 13 residues. The germline gives CDR1 LNHDA, CDR2 SQIVND (reference sequence). The V gene lost 3 bases and the J gene lost 2 bases, with 7 bases spanning the gap. The CDR3 bases are TGTGCCAGTAGTATTGGGCAGCAAGAGACCCAGTACTTC. Its translation is CASSIGQQETQYF.